This TCR beta chain came from a study of cytotoxic CD8 clonotypes in ibrutinib-treated CLL. The study, taken as a whole, reports: Clonality rose at ibrutinib response and fell back toward baseline at progression.

V trimming: 2 bases; J trimming: 5 bases; junction bases outside the gene matches: 6. This CDR3 has 15 residues. Germline loops: CDR1 SGHRS, CDR2 YFSETQ. This clone has just one count. The target antigen is unknown. The method was immunoSEQ multiplex PCR; TCRdb's version includes in-frame clones alone and lacks a portion of them. This sample has some 200,000 clones, with about 75% found just once. This chain joins TRBV5-1 and TRBJ2-7; 11 nucleotides match TRBD1. This clonotype was obtained from a human donor with chronic lymphocytic leukemia. Sequences were derived from PBMCs, sampled after 12 months of ibrutinib treatment. The CDR3 is CASSFRTGGADEQYF. The CDR3 coding sequence is TGCGCCAGCAGCTTCCGGACAGGGGGCGCGGACGAGCAGTACTTC.